This T cell receptor (beta chain) was recorded in a study of blood T cells in healthy people across ages. General study results and limits: More naive CD4+ cells and higher diversity were found in long-lived than in aged donors. Total diversity from one million sequenced T cells was likely underestimated.

For the second PCR, which ran for 7 to 11 cycles, a sample-barcoded 5' primer and a J-beta primer mix were used. TCRdb independently ran MiXCR on the 5' RACE reads; one entry per CDR3 protein. Of approximately 850,000 distinct CDR3 sequences in the sample, 44% are singletons; the top ten hold around 18%. The junction had 8 bases not matched to a gene; V was cut back by 10 bases and J by 1 base. Germline CDR1 ENHRY, CDR2 SYGVKD. This CDR3 comprises 15 residues. In the case of this clonotype: Its antigen is still unknown.

Input material: blood. The chain links TRBV10-3 to TRBJ2-2; TRBD2 agrees at 8 bases. The source is a man in his 60s in good health. CDR3: CATGRGTVNTGELFF. The CDR3 DNA reads as TGTGCCACCGGGAGGGGAACGGTGAACACCGGGGAGCTGTTTTTT.